The T cell receptor (beta chain) described here comes from a study of PD-L1 blockade in urothelial cancer. Added to each PCR by spiking were synthetic TCR analog templates. The repertoire was sequenced with immunoSEQ multiplex PCR; TCRdb's copy has only in-frame clones and lacks some. Found here are about 20,000 clones, roughly 88% of them singletons; the top ten hold about 4%. Looked up from germline, CDR1 is KGHSH and CDR2 is LQKENI. The ends were cut back, 4 bases at V and 7 bases at J, with 16 bases in the middle. This CDR3 region has 14 residues. The source of this sequence is a man aged 50 or older with urothelial cancer. The V gene is TRBV18, the J gene TRBJ2-5; perhaps TRBD1 as D (5 bases). The sample in question was PBMCs, obtained around atezolizumab (anti-PD-L1) treatment. The CDR3 nucleotides are TGTGCCAGCTCACGGCAGGGAACCCCTCGGACCCAGTACTTC. As protein: CASSRQGTPRTQYF.